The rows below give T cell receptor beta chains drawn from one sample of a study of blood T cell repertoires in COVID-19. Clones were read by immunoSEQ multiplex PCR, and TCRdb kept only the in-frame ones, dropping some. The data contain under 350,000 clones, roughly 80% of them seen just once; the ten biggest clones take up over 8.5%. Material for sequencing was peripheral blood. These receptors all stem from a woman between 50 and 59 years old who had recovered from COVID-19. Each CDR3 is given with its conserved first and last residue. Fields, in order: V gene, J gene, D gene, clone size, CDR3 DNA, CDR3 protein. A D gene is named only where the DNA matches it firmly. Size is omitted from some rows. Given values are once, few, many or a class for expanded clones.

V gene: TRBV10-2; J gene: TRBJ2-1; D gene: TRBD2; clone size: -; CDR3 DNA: TGCGCCAGCATGGAGCGGGGAATCTCCTACAATGAGCAGTTCTTC; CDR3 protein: CASMERGISYNEQFF
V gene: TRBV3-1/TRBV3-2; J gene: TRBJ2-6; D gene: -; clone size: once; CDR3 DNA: TGTGCCAGCAGCCCACTCTCTGGGGCCAACGTCCTGACTTTC; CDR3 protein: CASSPLSGANVLTF
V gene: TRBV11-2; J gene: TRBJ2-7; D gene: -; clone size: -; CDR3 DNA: TGTGCCAGCAGCTTGATGCAGGAGCAGTACTTC; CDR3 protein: CASSLMQEQYF
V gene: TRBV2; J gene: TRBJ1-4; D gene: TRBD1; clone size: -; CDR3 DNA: TGTGCCAGCGTCCGGGACAGGGGCGAAAAACTGTTTTTT; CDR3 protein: CASVRDRGEKLFF
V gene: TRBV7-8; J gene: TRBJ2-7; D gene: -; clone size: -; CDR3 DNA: TGTGCCAGCAGCTTAGCGGGGGGACTCTACGAGCAGTACTTC; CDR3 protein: CASSLAGGLYEQYF
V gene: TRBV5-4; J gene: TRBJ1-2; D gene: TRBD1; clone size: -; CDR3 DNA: TGTGCCAGCAGCGGAACAGGGGCCTATGGCTACACCTTC; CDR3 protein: CASSGTGAYGYTF
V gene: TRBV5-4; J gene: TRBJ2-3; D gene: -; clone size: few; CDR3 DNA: TGTGCCAGCAGCTCAAGGACTACCACAGATACGCAGTATTTT; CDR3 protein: CASSSRTTTDTQYF
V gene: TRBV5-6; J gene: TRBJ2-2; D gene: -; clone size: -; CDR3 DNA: TGTGCCAGCAGCTTGGTGATGGCGGGATTGAACACCGGGGAGCTGTTTTTT; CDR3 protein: CASSLVMAGLNTGELFF
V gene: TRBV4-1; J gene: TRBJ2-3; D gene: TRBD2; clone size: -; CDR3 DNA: TGCGCCAGCAGCCAAGTCCAGCGGGGGGGAACAGATACGCAGTATTTT; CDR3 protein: CASSQVQRGGTDTQYF
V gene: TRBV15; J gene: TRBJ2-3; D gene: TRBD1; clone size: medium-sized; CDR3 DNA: TGTGCCACCAGCAGAGGAGCTGGACAGGGCACAGATACGCAGTATTTT; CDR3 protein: CATSRGAGQGTDTQYF
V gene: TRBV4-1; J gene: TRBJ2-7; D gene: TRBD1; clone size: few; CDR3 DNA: TGCGCCAGCAGCCAAGAAAAGACAGGGGGTTCCTACGAGCAGTACTTC; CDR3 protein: CASSQEKTGGSYEQYF
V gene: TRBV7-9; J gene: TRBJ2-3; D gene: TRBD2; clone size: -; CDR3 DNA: TGTGCCAGCAGCCGGACTAGCGGGAGTGCAGATACGCAGTATTTT; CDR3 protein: CASSRTSGSADTQYF
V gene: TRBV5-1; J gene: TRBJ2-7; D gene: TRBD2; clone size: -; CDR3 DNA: TGCGCCAGCAGCTTGGAACTAGCGGGACCCTACGAGCAGTACTTC; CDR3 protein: CASSLELAGPYEQYF
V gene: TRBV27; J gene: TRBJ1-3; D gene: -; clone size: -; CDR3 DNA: TGCCTCGGGGGGAAAGGAAACACCATATATTTT; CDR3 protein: CLGGKGNTIYF
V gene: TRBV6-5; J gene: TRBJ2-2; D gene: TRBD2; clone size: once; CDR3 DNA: TGTGCCAGCAGCCGGGGGAGGGTCGACACCGGGGAGCTGTTTTTT; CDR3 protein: CASSRGRVDTGELFF
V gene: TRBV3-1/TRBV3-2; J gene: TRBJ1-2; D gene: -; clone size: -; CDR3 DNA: TGTGCCAGCATGGGAGGCACGAATAACTATGGCTACACCTTC; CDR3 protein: CASMGGTNNYGYTF
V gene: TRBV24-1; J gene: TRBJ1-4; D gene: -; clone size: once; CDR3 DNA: TGTGCCACCAGTGATTTCCGGAGTGAAAAACTGTTTTTT; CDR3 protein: CATSDFRSEKLFF
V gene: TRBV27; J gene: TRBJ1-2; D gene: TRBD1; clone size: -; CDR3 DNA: TGTGCCAGCAGTTCGACAGGGGGATATGGCTACACCTTC; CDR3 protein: CASSSTGGYGYTF
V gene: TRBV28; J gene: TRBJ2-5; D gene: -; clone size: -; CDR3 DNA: TGTGCCAGCAGAACCGGGTTACAAGAGACCCAGTACTTC; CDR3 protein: CASRTGLQETQYF
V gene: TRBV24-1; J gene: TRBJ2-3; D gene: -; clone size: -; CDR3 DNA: TGTGCCACCAGTGATCCCCGGGTAGATACGCAGTATTTT; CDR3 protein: CATSDPRVDTQYF
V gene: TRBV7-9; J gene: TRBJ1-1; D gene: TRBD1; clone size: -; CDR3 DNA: TGTGCCAGCAGCCAGGGGGCGATGAACACTGAAGCTTTCTTT; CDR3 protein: CASSQGAMNTEAFF
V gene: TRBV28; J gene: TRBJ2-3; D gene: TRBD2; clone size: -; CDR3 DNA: TGTGCCAGCAGGGCTAGCGGGACGAGCACAGATACGCAGTATTTT; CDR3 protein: CASRASGTSTDTQYF
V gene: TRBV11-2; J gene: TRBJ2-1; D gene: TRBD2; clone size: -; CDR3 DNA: TGTGCCAGCAGCTTAGGCGGGAGAGATTACAATGAGCAGTTCTTC; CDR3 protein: CASSLGGRDYNEQFF
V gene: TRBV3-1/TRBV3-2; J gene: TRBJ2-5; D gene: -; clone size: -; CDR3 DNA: TGTGCCAGCAGCCAAGGAGGAGGTCAAGAGACCCAGTACTTC; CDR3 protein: CASSQGGGQETQYF
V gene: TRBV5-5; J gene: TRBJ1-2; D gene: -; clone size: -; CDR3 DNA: TGTGCCAGCAGCTTGGCTGGACAGAACTATGGCTACACCTTC; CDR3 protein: CASSLAGQNYGYTF
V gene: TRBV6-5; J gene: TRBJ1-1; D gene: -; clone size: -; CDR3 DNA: TGTGCCAGCAGTCAATGGGCGAACACTGAAGCTTTCTTT; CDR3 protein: CASSQWANTEAFF
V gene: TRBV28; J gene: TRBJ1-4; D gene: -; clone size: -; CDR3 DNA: TGTGCCAGACAGGGAACGACTAATGAAAAACTGTTTTTT; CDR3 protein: CARQGTTNEKLFF
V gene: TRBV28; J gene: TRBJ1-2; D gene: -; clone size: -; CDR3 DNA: TGTGCCAGCAGTCGCGGGAAATTGGGGAACGATGGCTACACCTTC; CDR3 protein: CASSRGKLGNDGYTF
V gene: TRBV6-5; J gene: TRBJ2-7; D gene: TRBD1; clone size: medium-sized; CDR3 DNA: TGTGCCAGCAGTTCCCCGGGGACAGGGAGCTCCTACGAGCAGTACTTC; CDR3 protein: CASSSPGTGSSYEQYF
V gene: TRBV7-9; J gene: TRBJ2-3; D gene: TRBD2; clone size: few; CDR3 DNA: TGTGCCAGCAGCTTGGGACTAGCGACAGATACGCAGTATTTT; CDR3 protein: CASSLGLATDTQYF
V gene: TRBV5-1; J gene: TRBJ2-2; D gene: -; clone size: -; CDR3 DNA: TGCGCCAGCAGCTTGGCCACGGAGGCGAGATCCGGGGAGCTGTTTTTT; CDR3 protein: CASSLATEARSGELFF
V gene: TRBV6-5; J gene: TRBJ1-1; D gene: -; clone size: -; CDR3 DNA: TGTGCCAGCGCCCCCGGGGGGGCGGACACTGAAGCTTTCTTT; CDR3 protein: CASAPGGADTEAFF
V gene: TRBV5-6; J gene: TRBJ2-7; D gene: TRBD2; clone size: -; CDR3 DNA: TGTGCCAGCAGCTTGGTCGGGGGGTCCTACGAGCAGTACTTC; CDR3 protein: CASSLVGGSYEQYF
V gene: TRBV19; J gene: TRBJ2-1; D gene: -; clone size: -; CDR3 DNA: TGTGCCAGTAGTATAGGTGGTCACTCCAATGAGCAGTTCTTC; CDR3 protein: CASSIGGHSNEQFF
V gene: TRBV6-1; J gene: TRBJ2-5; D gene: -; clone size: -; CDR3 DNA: TGTGCCAGCAGTGAAGCGCGGTTGGGGAGGGGGGAGACCCAGTACTTC; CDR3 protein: CASSEARLGRGETQYF
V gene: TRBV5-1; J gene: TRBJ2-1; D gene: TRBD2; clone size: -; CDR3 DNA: TGCGCCAGCAGCTCCCGGACTAGCGGGAGGGGGTCCTACAATGAGCAGTTCTTC; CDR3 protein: CASSSRTSGRGSYNEQFF
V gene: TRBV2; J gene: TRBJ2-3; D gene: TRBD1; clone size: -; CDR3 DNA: TGTGCCAGCAGTGTAGGACAGGGGACAGATACGCAGTATTTT; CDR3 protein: CASSVGQGTDTQYF
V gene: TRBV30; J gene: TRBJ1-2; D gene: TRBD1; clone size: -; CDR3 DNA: TGTGCCTGGAGTACCTTTAGGGACAGGGCCGAGGGCTATGGCTACACCTTC; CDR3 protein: CAWSTFRDRAEGYGYTF
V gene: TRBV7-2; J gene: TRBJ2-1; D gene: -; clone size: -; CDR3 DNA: TGTGCCAGCAGCTTATTTCCACAGGGAGTTGATGAGCAGTTCTTC; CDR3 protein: CASSLFPQGVDEQFF
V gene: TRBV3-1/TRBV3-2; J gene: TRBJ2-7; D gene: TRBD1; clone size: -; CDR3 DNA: TGTGCCAGCAGCCATCCCGGGACAGGGGGCCGTTACGAGCAGTACTTC; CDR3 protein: CASSHPGTGGRYEQYF
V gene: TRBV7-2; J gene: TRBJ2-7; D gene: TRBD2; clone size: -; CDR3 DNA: TGTGCCAGCAGCCCCCTTAATGGCGCGGGAGGGGCTTACGAGCAGTACTTC; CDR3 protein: CASSPLNGAGGAYEQYF
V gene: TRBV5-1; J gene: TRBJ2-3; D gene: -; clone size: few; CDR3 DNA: TGCGCCAGCAGGGGGAGCGGACGAGATACGCAGTATTTT; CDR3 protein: CASRGSGRDTQYF
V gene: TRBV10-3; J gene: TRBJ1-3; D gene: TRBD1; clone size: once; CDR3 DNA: TGTGCCATCTGGGCTGGCTGGGGACAGGGAGATTCTGGAAACACCATATATTTT; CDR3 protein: CAIWAGWGQGDSGNTIYF
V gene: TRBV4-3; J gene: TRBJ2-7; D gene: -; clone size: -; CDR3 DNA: TGCGCCAGCAGCCAAGATGTCCAGGGTAGCTCCTACGAGCAGTACTTC; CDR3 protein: CASSQDVQGSSYEQYF
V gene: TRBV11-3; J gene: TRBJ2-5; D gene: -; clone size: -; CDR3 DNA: TGTGCCAGCAGCATCCTCGGACAAGAAGAGACCCAGTACTTC; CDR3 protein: CASSILGQEETQYF
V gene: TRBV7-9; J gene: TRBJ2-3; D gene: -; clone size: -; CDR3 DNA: TGTGCCAGCAGTGAGATCACAGATACGCAGTATTTT; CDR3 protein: CASSEITDTQYF
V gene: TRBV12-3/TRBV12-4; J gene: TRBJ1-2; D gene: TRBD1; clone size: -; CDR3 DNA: TGTGCCACCAGGGACAGGGCTTATGGCTACACCTTC; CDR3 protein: CATRDRAYGYTF
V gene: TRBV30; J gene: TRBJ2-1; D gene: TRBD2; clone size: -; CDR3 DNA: TGTGCCTGGAGTGGTGGGACTAGCGGGCGAGCCCCCTACAATGAGCAGTTCTTC; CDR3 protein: CAWSGGTSGRAPYNEQFF
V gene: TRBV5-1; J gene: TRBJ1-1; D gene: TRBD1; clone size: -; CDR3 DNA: TGCGCCAGCAGCTTGGTCCTAACAGGGGTGAACACTGAAGCTTTCTTT; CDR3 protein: CASSLVLTGVNTEAFF
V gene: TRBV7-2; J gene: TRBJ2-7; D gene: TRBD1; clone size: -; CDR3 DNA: TGTGCCAGCAGCTCTGGACAGGGGAGCCGGTACGAGCAGTACTTC; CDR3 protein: CASSSGQGSRYEQYF
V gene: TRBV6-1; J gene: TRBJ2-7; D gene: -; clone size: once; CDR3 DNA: TGTGCCAGCAGTGAAGCCGGGACTCCACCTGCCGAGCAGTACTTC; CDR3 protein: CASSEAGTPPAEQYF
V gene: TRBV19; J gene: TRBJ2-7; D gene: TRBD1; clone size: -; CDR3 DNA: TGTGCCAGTAGCAGCCGGGGACAGGAGTCCTACGAGCAGTACTTC; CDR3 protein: CASSSRGQESYEQYF
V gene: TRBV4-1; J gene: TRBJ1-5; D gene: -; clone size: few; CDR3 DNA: TGCGCCAGCAGCCAAGTAGGGGCCAATCAGCCCCAGCATTTT; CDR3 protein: CASSQVGANQPQHF
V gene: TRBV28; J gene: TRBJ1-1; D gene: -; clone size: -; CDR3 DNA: TGTGCCAGCATTGATTGGTCGGGAACTGAAGCTTTCTTT; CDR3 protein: CASIDWSGTEAFF